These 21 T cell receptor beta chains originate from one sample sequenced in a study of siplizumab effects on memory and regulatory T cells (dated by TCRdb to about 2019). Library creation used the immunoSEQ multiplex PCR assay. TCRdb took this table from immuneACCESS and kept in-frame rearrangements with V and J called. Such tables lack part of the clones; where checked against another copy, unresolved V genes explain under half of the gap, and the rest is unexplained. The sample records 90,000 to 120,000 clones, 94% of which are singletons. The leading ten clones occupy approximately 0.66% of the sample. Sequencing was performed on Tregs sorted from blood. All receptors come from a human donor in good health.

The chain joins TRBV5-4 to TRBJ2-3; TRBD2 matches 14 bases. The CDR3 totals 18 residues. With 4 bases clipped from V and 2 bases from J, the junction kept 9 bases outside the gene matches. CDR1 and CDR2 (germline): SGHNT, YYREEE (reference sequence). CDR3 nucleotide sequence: TGTGCCAGCAGCCCCGGGACTAGCGGGAGTATTTCCACAGATACGCAGTATTTT. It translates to CASSPGTSGSISTDTQYF.

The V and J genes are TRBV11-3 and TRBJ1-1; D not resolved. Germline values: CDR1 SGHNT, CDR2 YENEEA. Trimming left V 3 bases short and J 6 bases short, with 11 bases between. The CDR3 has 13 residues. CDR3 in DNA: TGTGCCAGCAGCTTCACCGGGAGGGCTGAAGCTTTCTTT. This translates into CASSFTGRAEAFF.

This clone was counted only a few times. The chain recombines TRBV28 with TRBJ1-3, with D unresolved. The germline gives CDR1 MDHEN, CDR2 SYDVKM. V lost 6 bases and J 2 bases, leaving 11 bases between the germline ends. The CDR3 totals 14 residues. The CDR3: CASRPNWAGNTIYF. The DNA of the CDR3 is TGTGCCAGCAGGCCCAACTGGGCTGGAAACACCATATATTTT.

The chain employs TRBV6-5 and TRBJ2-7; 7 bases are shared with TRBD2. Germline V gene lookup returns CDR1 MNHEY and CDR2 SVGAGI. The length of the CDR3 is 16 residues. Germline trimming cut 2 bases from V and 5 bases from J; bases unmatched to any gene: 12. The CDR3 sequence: CASSYPPGRERDEQYF. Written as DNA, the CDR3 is TGTGCCAGCAGTTACCCCCCTGGGCGGGAGCGAGACGAGCAGTACTTC.

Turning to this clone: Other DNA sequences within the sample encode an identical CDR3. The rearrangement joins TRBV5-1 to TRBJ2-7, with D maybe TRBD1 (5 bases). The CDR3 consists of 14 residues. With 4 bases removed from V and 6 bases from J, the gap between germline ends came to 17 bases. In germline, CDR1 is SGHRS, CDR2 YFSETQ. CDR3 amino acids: CASSDPGARVEQYF. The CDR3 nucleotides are TGCGCCAGCAGCGATCCTGGGGCTCGTGTCGAGCAGTACTTC.

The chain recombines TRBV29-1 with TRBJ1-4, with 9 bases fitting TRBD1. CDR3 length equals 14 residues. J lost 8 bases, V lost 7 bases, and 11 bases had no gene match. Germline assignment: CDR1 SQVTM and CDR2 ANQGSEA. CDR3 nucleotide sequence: TGCAGCGCCGACGCCGGGACAGGGACGGAAAAACTGTTTTTT. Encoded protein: CSADAGTGTEKLFF.

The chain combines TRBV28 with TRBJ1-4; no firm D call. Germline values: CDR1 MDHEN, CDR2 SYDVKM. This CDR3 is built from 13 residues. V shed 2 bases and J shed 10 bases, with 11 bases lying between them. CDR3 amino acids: CASSLDHSRKLFF. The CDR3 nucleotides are TGTGCCAGCAGTTTAGACCATTCCCGAAAACTGTTTTTT.

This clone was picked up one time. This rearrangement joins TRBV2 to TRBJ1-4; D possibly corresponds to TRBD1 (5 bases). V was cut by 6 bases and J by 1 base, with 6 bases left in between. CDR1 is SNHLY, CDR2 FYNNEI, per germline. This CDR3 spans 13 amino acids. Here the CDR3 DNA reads TGTGCCAGCAGGGGGCAAACTAATGAAAAACTGTTTTTT. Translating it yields CASRGQTNEKLFF.

Here the CDR3 DNA reads TGTGCCAGCAGCGTCGGAATCCTGAACACTGAAGCTTTCTTT. It yields the protein CASSVGILNTEAFF. The chain couples TRBV9 to TRBJ1-1; D call uncertain. Germline loops: CDR1 SGDLS, CDR2 YYNGEE. Trimming removed 2 bases from V and 0 bases from J, with 8 bases in between. The CDR3 extends over 14 amino acids. The full variable domain, with the rest looked up from reference TRBV9 and TRBJ1-1, is DSGVTQTPKHLITATGQRVTLRCSPRSGDLSVYWYQQSLDQGLQFLIQYYNGEERAKGNILERFSAQQFPDLHSELNLSSLELGDSALYFCASSVGILNTEAFFGQGTRLTVV.

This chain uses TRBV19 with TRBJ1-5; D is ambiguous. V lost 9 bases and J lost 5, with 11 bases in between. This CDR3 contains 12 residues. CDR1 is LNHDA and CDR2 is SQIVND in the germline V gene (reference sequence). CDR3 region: CASREMDQPQHF. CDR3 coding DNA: TGTGCCAGCCGGGAGATGGATCAGCCCCAGCATTTT.

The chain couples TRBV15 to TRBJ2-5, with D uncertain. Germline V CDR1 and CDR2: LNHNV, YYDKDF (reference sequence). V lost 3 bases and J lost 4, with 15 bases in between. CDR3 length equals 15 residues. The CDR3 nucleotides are TGTGCCACCAGCAGGTATAACTCCCTGGGAGAGACCCAGTACTTC. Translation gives CATSRYNSLGETQYF.

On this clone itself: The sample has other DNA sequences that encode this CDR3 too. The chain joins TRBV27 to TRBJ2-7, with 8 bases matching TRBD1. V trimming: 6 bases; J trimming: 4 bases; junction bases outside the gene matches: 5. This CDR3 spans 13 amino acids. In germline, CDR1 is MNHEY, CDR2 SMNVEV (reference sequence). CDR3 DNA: TGTGCCAGCAGGGGGACAGGATCTTACGAGCAGTACTTC. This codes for CASRGTGSYEQYF.

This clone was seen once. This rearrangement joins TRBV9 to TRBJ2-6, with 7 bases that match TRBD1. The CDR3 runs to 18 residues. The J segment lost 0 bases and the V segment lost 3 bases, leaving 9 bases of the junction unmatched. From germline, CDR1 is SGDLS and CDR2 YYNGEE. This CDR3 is CASSDRQGHYSGANVLTF. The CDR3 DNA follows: TGTGCCAGCAGCGACCGACAGGGCCACTACTCTGGGGCCAACGTCCTGACTTTC.

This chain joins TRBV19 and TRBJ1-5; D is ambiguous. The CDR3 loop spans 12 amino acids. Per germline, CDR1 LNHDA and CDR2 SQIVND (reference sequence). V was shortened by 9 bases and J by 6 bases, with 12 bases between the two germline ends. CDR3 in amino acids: CASNNARQPQHF. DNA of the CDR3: TGTGCCAGCAACAATGCCCGTCAGCCCCAGCATTTT.

Written as DNA, the CDR3 is TGCGCCAGCCGAGATGATAGCGAAGATACGCAGTATTTT. Amino acids: CASRDDSEDTQYF. The V and J genes are TRBV5-1 and TRBJ2-3; perhaps TRBD2 as D (5 bases). Germline V gives CDR1 SGHRS, CDR2 YFSETQ. The CDR3 consists of 13 residues. V gave up 7 bases and J gave up 5 bases, with 14 bases separating them.

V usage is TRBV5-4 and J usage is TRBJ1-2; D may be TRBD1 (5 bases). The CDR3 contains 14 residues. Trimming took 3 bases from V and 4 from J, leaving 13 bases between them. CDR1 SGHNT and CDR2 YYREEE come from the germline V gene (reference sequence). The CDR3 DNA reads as TGTGCCAGCAGCTCGGCGGGGGAATCCTATGGCTACACCTTC. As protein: CASSSAGESYGYTF.

CDR3 sequence: CASSPQLESRNYGYTF. The CDR3 DNA is TGTGCCAGCTCACCACAGCTCGAATCGCGCAACTATGGCTACACCTTC. The chain couples TRBV18 to TRBJ1-2; no reliable D call. Deletions cut 1 base from V and 2 bases from J, with 14 bases between. Per the germline V gene, CDR1 is KGHSH and CDR2 is LQKENI. The CDR3 runs 16 residues.

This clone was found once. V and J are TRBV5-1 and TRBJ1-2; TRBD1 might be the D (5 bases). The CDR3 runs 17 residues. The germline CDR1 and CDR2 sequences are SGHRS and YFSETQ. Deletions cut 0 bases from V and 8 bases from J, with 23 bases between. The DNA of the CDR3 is TGCGCCAGCAGCTTGGCGCCGGGGCGGTCTACAGGTCGGGGCTACACCTTC. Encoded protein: CASSLAPGRSTGRGYTF.

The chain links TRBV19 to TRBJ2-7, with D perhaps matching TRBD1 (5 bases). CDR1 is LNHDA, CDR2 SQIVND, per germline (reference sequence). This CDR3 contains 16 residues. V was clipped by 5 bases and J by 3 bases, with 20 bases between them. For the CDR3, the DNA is TGTGCCAGTAGTGAGGCCCTAGGGGCCCCAGGCTACGAGCAGTACTTC. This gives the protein CASSEALGAPGYEQYF.

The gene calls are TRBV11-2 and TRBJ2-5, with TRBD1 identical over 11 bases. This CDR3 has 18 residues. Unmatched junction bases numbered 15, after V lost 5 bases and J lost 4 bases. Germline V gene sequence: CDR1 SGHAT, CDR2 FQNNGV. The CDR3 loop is CASSQGVRDRGMGETQYF. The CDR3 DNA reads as TGTGCCAGCAGCCAAGGGGTCCGGGACAGGGGGATGGGAGAGACCCAGTACTTC.

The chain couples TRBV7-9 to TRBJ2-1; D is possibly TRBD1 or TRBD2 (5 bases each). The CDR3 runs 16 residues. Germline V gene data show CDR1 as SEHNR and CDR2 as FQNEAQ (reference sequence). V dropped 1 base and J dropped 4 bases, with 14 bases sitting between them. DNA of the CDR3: TGTGCCAGCAGCTTAGTTAAGGACACTAGTTACAATGAGCAGTTCTTC. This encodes CASSLVKDTSYNEQFF.